Below, one T cell receptor (beta chain) is given with its context. The target antigen is unknown. The data are from a study of cytomegalovirus exposure and HLA in healthy donors. Study findings and constraints: As was reported, the HLA-A and HLA-B alleles of most subjects were accurately predicted from TCR beta sequences. TRBV6-2, TRBV6-3 and some other V segments were excluded as indistinguishable.

This CDR3 spans 15 amino acids. Germline CDR1 LGHNA, CDR2 YSLEER. The V gene lost 0 bases and the J gene lost 6 bases, with 13 bases spanning the gap. Nominally healthy donors were sampled, though unrecorded immune exposures were likely. In the PCR, 60 Vbeta and 13 Jbeta primers were used. Sequencing used immunoSEQ multiplex PCR; TCRdb keeps in-frame clones, though not all of them. The table lists 100,000 or so clones, 65% to 80% of them singletons. This chain joins TRBV4-3 and TRBJ2-3; no clear D. The sequence came from a male donor in good health and CMV-seronegative. What was sequenced was PBMCs. The DNA for the CDR3 is TGCGCCAGCAGCCAAGACGGTGCTAGTTCGGATACGCAGTATTTT. Its protein product is CASSQDGASSDTQYF.